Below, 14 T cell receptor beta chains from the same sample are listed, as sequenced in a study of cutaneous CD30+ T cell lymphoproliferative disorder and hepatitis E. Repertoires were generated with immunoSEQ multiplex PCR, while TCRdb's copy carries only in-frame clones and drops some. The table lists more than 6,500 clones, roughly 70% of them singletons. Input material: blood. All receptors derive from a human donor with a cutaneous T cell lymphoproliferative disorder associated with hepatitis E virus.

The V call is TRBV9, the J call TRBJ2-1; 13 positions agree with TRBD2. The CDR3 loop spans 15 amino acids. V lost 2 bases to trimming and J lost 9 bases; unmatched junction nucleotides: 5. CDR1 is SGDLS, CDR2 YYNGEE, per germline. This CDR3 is CASSVRTSGSSEQFF. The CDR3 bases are TGTGCCAGCAGCGTGAGGACTAGCGGGAGCAGTGAGCAGTTCTTC. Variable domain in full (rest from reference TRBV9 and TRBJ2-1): DSGVTQTPKHLITATGQRVTLRCSPRSGDLSVYWYQQSLDQGLQFLIQYYNGEERAKGNILERFSAQQFPDLHSELNLSSLELGDSALYFCASSVRTSGSSEQFFGPGTRLTVL.

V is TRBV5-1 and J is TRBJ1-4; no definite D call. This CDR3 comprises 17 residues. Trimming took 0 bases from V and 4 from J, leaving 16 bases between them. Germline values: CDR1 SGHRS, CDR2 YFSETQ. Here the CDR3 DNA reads TGCGCCAGCAGCTTGGCGGGCGGGCGGAGGGATAATGAAAAACTGTTTTTT. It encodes CASSLAGGRRDNEKLFF.

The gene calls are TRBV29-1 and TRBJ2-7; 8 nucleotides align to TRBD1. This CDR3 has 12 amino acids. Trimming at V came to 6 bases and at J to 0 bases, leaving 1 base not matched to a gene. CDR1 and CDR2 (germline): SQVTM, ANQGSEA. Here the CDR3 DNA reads TGCAGCGTGACAGGGGACTCCTACGAGCAGTACTTC. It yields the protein CSVTGDSYEQYF.

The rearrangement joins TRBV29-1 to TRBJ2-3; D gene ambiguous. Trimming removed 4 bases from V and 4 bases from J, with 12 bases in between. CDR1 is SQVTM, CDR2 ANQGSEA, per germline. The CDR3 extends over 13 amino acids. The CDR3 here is CSVGVSNADTQYF. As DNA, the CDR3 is TGCAGCGTTGGTGTCAGCAACGCAGATACGCAGTATTTT.

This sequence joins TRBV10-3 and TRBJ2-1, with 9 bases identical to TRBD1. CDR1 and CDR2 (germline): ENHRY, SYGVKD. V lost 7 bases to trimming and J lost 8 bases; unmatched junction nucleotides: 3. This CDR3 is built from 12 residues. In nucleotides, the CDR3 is TGTGCCATCACGGACAGGGGTGATGAGCAGTTCTTC. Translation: CAITDRGDEQFF.

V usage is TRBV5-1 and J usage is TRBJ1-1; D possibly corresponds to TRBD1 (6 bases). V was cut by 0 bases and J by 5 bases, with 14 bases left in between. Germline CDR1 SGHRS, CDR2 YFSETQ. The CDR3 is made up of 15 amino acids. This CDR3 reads CASSLEGGLATEAFF. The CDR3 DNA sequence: TGCGCCAGCAGCTTGGAAGGGGGTCTGGCGACTGAAGCTTTCTTT.

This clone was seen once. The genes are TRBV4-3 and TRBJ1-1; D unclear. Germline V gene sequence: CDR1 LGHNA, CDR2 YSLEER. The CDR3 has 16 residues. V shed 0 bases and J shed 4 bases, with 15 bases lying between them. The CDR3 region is CASSQDRVGFSTEAFF. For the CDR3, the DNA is TGCGCCAGCAGCCAAGATAGGGTAGGGTTCAGCACTGAAGCTTTCTTT.

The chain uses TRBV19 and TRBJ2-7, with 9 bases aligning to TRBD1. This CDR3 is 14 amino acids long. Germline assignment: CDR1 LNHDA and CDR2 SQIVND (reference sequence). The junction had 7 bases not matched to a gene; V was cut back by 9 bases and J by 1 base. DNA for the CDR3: TGTGCCAGCACGCCCGGGACAGGGTCCTACGAGCAGTACTTC. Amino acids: CASTPGTGSYEQYF.

As DNA, the CDR3 is TGTGCCAGTAGTAAACAGGGGCCAGTCTACGAGCAGTACTTC. Translating it yields CASSKQGPVYEQYF. The chain couples TRBV19 to TRBJ2-7; 7 positions agree with TRBD1. Trimming removed 4 bases from V and 3 bases from J; junction bases left unmatched: 6. The V gene's germline CDR1 is LNHDA and CDR2 SQIVND (reference sequence). CDR3 size: 14 residues.

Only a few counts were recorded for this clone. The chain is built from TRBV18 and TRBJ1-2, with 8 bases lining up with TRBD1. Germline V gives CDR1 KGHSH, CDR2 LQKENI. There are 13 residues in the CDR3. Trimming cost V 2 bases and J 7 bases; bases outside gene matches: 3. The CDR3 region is CASSPGTGIGYTF. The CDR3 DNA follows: TGTGCCAGCTCACCAGGGACAGGAATTGGCTACACCTTC. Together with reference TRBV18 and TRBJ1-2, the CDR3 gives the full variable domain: NAGVMQNPRHLVRRRGQEARLRCSPMKGHSHVYWYRQLPEEGLKFMVYLQKENIIDESGMPKERFSAEFPKEGPSILRIQQVVRGDSAAYFCASSPGTGIGYTFGSGTRLTVV.

CDR3 in amino acids: CAWGQGSNNEKLFF. CDR3 nucleotide sequence: TGTGCCTGGGGACAGGGGTCGAATAATGAAAAACTGTTTTTT. The chain employs TRBV30 and TRBJ1-4, with TRBD1 matching 9 bases. Unmatched junction bases numbered 5, after V lost 5 bases and J lost 4 bases. The germline gives CDR1 GTSNPN, CDR2 SVGIG (reference sequence). The CDR3 is made up of 14 amino acids.

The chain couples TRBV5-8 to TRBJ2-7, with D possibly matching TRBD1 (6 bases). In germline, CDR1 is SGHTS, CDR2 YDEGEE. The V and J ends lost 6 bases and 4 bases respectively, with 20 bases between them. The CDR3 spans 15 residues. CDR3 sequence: CASNKNRDTVYEQYF. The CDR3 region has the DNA TGTGCCAGCAACAAAAACCGGGACACCGTTTACGAGCAGTACTTC.

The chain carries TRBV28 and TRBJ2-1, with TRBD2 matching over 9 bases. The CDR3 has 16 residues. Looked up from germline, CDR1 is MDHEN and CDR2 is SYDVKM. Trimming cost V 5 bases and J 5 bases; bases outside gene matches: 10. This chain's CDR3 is CASSRLTSGLNNEQFF. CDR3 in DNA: TGTGCCAGCAGTCGATTGACTAGCGGTCTCAACAATGAGCAGTTCTTC.

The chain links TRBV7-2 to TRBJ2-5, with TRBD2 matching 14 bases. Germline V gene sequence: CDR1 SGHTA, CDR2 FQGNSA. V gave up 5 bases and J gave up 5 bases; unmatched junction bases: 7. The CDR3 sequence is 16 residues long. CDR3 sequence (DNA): TGTGCCAGCAGCCTGACTAGCGGGGGGGTTGAGGAGACCCAGTACTTC. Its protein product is CASSLTSGGVEETQYF.